This TCR beta chain was identified in a study of T-cell reconstitution after alpha-beta-depleted transplantation in children. The CDR3 length is 13 residues. The V gene lost 0 bases and the J gene lost 8 bases, with 13 bases spanning the gap. The germline gives CDR1 SQVTM, CDR2 ANQGSEA. Unique molecular identifiers were incorporated into the prepared TCRbeta library. Via MiXCR, TCRdb re-called the PCR reads, giving one row per CDR3 protein. The repertoire holds about 340,000 distinct CDR3 sequences, with less than 15% as singletons. The chain employs TRBV29-1 and TRBJ1-1; no reliable D call. The specimen comprised PBMCs, sampled from the stem cell graft. The TCR comes from a human donor who donated a stem cell graft to a child with Fanconi anemia. CDR3 in amino acids: CSVEEGAAQEAFF. CDR3 coding DNA: TGCAGCGTTGAAGAGGGTGCGGCGCAGGAAGCTTTCTTT.